The following is a TCR beta chain sequence with its context. This sample is part of a study of identical twins. CDR3 length equals 14 residues. Germline CDR1 is SGHTA and CDR2 is FQGNSA. With 5 bases removed from V and 4 bases from J, the gap between germline ends came to 14 bases. TCRdb recomputed calls from the 5' RACE reads with MiXCR, one row per CDR3 protein. The sample holds roughly 540,000 distinct CDR3 sequences, about 20% seen once. The same specimen was also included in a second study, on T cells expressing NK-cell markers. From that second work: Obtained from sorted CD3+CD56+NKG2C+, CD3+CD56+NKG2C- and CD3+CD56-NKG2C+ T cells were the TCR beta repertoires.

Sequencing was carried out using CD4+ T cells sorted from blood. The chain couples TRBV7-2 to TRBJ1-2; D uncertain. The clonotype comes from a woman aged 18-29 years in good health. In DNA form, the CDR3 reads TGTGCCAGCAGCCCCCTCCACGAATTCTATGGCTACACCTTC. Protein product: CASSPLHEFYGYTF.